A single sample gave rise to the 14 T cell receptor beta chains below, sequenced in a study of early T cells in non-severe SARS-CoV-2 infection. TCRdb re-called the 5' RACE reads with MiXCR, one entry per CDR3 protein. The table shows under 70,000 distinct CDR3 sequences, with roughly 12% occurring only once. Source material: whole blood. Receptor source: an adult who was a healthcare worker with PCR-confirmed SARS-CoV-2 infection or an uninfected control (not recorded which).

The gene calls are TRBV21-1 and TRBJ1-6; TRBD1 was called by the table and not checked on the DNA. TRBV21-1 corresponds to a pseudogene. The CDR3 is made up of 16 amino acids. The CDR3 region is CASSTTQDRGMSPLHF. The CDR3 nucleotides are TGTGCCAGCAGCACCACCCAGGACAGGGGTATGTCACCCCTCCACTTT.

This clonotype was observed many times. The chain recombines TRBV2 with TRBJ2-1; D uncertain. The germline gives CDR1 SNHLY, CDR2 FYNNEI. The CDR3 totals 15 residues. V was clipped by 7 bases and J by 1 base, with 14 bases between them. As DNA, the CDR3 is TGTGCCAGCAATAAAGAATCCTTGTCCTACAATGAGCAGTTCTTC. Its protein product is CASNKESLSYNEQFF.

The chain is built from TRBV29-1 and TRBJ1-1; 7 nucleotides agree with TRBD1. Germline V gene lookup returns CDR1 SQVTM and CDR2 ANQGSEA. This CDR3 has 13 amino acids. The junction had 13 bases not matched to a gene; V was cut back by 8 bases and J by 7 bases. CDR3 in DNA: TGCAGCACCAAACTTGTTAACAGGGGTGAAGCTTTCTTT. The encoded protein is CSTKLVNRGEAFF.

This clonotype was picked up many times. This chain uses TRBV6-2 or TRBV6-3 with TRBJ2-1; TRBD2 is a possible D gene (6 bases). Trimming removed 1 base from V and 6 bases from J, with 16 bases in between. Germline V gene sequence: CDR1 MNHEY, CDR2 SVGEGT. This CDR3 has 16 residues. The CDR3 region has the DNA TGTGCCAGCAGTTACTTCCGGGACTCGGGACCCAATGAGCAGTTCTTC. It encodes CASSYFRDSGPNEQFF.

This clonotype was seen a single time. The chain uses TRBV2 and TRBJ2-7; D gene uncertain. V was shortened by 11 bases and J by 3 bases, with 23 bases between the two germline ends. This CDR3 spans 15 amino acids. Germline CDR1 reads SNHLY; CDR2 reads FYNNEI. CDR3 coding DNA: TGTGCCGCCCGGCAACGGCCTTCATCGATCTACGAGCAGTACTTC. It encodes CAARQRPSSIYEQYF.

In the case of this clonotype: One junction end does not reproduce the germline sequence, and a read error may be involved. The chain couples TRBV6-6 to TRBJ1-4; 10 bases are a match to TRBD1. The germline V gene encodes CDR1 MNHNY and CDR2 SVGAGI (reference sequence). This CDR3 is built from 16 residues. CDR3 region: CASSDSGTGVREKLFF. DNA of the CDR3: TGTGCCAGCAGTGACTCCGGGACAGGGGTTCGTGAAAAACTGTTTTTT.

At least ten counts were recorded for this clonotype. The genes are TRBV5-6 and TRBJ1-5, with D tentatively TRBD1 (6 bases). Trimming pared 4 bases from V and 5 bases from J, leaving 13 bases between. CDR3 length: 14 amino acids. Germline V gene lookup returns CDR1 SGHDT and CDR2 YYEEEE. CDR3 sequence reads: CASSVRDNYQPQHF. For the CDR3, the DNA is TGTGCCAGCAGCGTCCGGGACAATTATCAGCCCCAGCATTTT.

This sequence joins TRBV7-2 and TRBJ2-3, with D uncertain. This CDR3 has 14 residues. Trimming shortened V by 8 bases and J by 2 bases, and 14 bases separated the two germline ends. CDR1 SGHTA and CDR2 FQGNSA come from the germline V gene. CDR3 region: CASCLLSHTDTQYF. CDR3 nucleotide sequence: TGTGCCAGCTGCCTGCTCTCACACACAGATACGCAGTATTTT. The variable domain in full, with the rest retrieved from reference TRBV7-2 and TRBJ2-3, is GAGVSQSPSNKVTEKGKDVELRCDPISGHTALYWYRQSLGQGLEFLIYFQGNSAPDKSGLPSDRFSAERTGGSVSTLTIQRTQQEDSAVYLCASCLLSHTDTQYFGPGTRLTVL.

This chain uses TRBV2 with TRBJ2-3, with 9 bases that match TRBD2. The ends lost 4 bases at V and 5 bases at J; junction bases unmatched: 4. Germline values: CDR1 SNHLY, CDR2 FYNNEI. The CDR3 consists of 14 residues. The CDR3 loop reads CASSGSGGLDTQYF. For the CDR3, the DNA is TGTGCCAGCAGTGGTAGCGGGGGCTTAGATACGCAGTATTTT.

This chain joins TRBV20-1 and TRBJ2-7, with 10 bases lining up with TRBD1. The J segment lost 0 bases and the V segment lost 2 bases, leaving 4 bases of the junction unmatched. The V gene's germline CDR1 is DFQATT and CDR2 SNEGSKA (reference sequence). The CDR3 contains 15 residues. The CDR3 bases are TGCAGTGCTAGACTGGACAGGGGGTTCTCCTACGAGCAGTACTTC. The encoded protein is CSARLDRGFSYEQYF.

This clonotype came up a few times. Because it lacks the conserved phenylalanine or tryptophan at the end, this CDR3 is likely a read error. V usage is TRBV7-6 and J usage is TRBJ2-7; the D gene is possibly TRBD1 (5 bases). Germline CDR1 SGHVS, CDR2 FNYEAQ. There are 12 residues in the CDR3. V was clipped by 0 bases and J by 5 bases, with 5 bases between them. The CDR3 loop is CASSLAGDEQYL. DNA of the CDR3: TGTGCCAGCAGCTTAGCAGGGGACGAGCAGTACCTC.

The rearrangement uses TRBV29-1 and TRBJ2-2; D might be TRBD1 (6 bases). Trimming left V 5 bases short and J 5 bases short, with 9 bases between. The CDR3 has 12 residues. Looked up from germline, CDR1 is SQVTM and CDR2 is ANQGSEA. CDR3 amino acids: CSVPQGTGELFF. The CDR3 bases are TGCAGCGTTCCTCAGGGGACCGGGGAGCTGTTTTTT.

This clonotype occurred many times. The rearrangement links TRBV5-1 to TRBJ2-1; 11 nucleotides match TRBD1. The trim removed 4 bases at V and 10 bases at J, leaving 7 bases unmatched. CDR3 length: 14 residues. Germline V gene sequence: CDR1 SGHRS, CDR2 YFSETQ. The CDR3 nucleotides are TGCGCCAGCAGCACCGGGACAGGGGGTAACGAGCAGTTCTTC. It translates to CASSTGTGGNEQFF. Drawing the rest from reference TRBV5-1 and TRBJ2-1, the complete variable domain is KAGVTQTPRYLIKTRGQQVTLSCSPISGHRSVSWYQQTPGQGLQFLFEYFSETQRNKGNFPGRFSGRQFSNSRSEMNVSTLELGDSALYLCASSTGTGGNEQFFGPGTRLTVL.

In this sample, this clonotype turned up many times. The V and J genes are TRBV5-5 and TRBJ2-7; D ambiguous. The CDR3 length is 17 residues. V was shortened by 4 bases and J by 0 bases, with 20 bases between the two germline ends. CDR1 is SGHKS, CDR2 YYEKEE, per germline (reference sequence). The CDR3 DNA follows: TGTGCCAGCAGCCCCGACCGAGGTGGGCCGCCCTCCTACGAGCAGTACTTC. The encoded protein is CASSPDRGGPPSYEQYF.